The clone carrying this TCR beta chain was seen more than once but under ten times. The sample belongs to a study of patients and donors after allogeneic stem cell transplantation. Germline loops: CDR1 LGHDT, CDR2 YNNKEL (reference sequence). Trimming cost V 2 bases and J 4 bases; bases outside gene matches: 5. This CDR3 comprises 14 residues. TCRdb re-called the RT-PCR reads with MiXCR, one entry per CDR3 protein. Seen here are 100,000 to 120,000 distinct CDR3 sequences, around 35% observed once, and the top ten hold around 26%. The sequencing sample was made of blood, either unsorted or a sorted T cell fraction (not recorded which). V and J are TRBV3-1 and TRBJ2-7, with 7 bases lining up with TRBD2. The TCR comes from a human donor who was either an allogeneic HSCT recipient or a stem cell or donor lymphocyte infusion donor (not recorded which). It is not recorded whose cells these are; they may come from a transplant donor. The chain's CDR3 is CASSQLAGGYEQYF. The CDR3 DNA follows: TGTGCCAGCAGCCAATTAGCGGGCGGATACGAGCAGTACTTC.